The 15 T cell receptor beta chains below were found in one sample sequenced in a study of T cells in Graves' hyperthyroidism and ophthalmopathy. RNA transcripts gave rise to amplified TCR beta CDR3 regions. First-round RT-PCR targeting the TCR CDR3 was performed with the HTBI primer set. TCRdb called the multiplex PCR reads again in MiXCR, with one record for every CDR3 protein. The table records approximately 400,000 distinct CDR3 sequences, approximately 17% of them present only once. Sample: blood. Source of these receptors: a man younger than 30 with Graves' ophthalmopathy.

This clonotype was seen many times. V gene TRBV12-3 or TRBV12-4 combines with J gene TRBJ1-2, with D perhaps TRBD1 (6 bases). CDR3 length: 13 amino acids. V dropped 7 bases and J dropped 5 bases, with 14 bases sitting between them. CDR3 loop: CASTSGENYGYTF. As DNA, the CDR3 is TGTGCCAGCACTTCAGGGGAAAATTATGGCTACACCTTC.

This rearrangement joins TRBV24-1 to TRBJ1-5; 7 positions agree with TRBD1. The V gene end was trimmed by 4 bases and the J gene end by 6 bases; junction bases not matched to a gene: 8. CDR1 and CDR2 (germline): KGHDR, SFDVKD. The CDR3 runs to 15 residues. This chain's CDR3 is CATSEGTEGSQPQHF. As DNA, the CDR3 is TGTGCCACCAGTGAGGGGACAGAGGGGTCTCAGCCCCAGCATTTT.

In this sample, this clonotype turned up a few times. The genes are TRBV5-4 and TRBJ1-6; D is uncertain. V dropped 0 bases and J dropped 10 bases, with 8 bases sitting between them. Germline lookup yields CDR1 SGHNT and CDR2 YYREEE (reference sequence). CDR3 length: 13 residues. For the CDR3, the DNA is TGTGCCAGCAGCTTGGCAGGATCCTCACCCCTCCACTTT. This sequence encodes CASSLAGSSPLHF.

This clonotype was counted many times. CDR3 DNA: TGTGCCAGCAGTTTAAGGGGTGGCCTCTATGGCTACACCTTC. Residues: CASSLRGGLYGYTF. This rearrangement joins TRBV27 to TRBJ1-2; tentative D call: TRBD1 (5 bases). The germline gives CDR1 MNHEY, CDR2 SMNVEV (reference sequence). V lost 2 bases to trimming and J lost 4 bases, with 11 bases between them. The CDR3 runs 14 residues.

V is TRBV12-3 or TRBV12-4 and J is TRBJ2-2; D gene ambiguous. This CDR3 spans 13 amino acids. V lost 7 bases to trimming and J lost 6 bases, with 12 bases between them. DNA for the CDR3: TGTGCCAGCATTTGGGGTTCCGCCGGGGAGCTGTTTTTT. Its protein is CASIWGSAGELFF.

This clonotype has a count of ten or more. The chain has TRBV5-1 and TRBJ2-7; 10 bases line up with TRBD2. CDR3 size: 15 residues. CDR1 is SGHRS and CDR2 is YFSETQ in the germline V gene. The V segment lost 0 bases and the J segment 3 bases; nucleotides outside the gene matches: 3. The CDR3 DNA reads TGCGCCAGCAGCTTGGTTTCTAGCGGGAGCTACGAGCAGTACTTC. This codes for CASSLVSSGSYEQYF.

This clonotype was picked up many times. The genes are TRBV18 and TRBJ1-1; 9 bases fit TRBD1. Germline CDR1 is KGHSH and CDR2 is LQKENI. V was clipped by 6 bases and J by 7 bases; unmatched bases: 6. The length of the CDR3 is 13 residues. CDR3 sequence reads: CASSPDRGSEAFF. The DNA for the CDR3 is TGTGCCAGCTCTCCGGACAGGGGCAGTGAAGCTTTCTTT.

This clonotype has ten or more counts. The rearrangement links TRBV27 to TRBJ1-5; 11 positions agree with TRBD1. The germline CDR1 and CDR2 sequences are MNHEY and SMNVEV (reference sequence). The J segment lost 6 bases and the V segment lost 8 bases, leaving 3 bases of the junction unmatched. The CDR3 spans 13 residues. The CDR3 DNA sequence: TGTGCCAGCGCCGGGACAGGGGGTCAGCCCCAGCATTTT. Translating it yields CASAGTGGQPQHF.

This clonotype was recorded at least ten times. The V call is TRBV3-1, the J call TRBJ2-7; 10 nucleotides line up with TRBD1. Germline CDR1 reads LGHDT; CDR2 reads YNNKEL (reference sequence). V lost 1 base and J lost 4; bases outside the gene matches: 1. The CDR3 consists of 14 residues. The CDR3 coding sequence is TGTGCCAGCAGCCAAGGGGACAGGGGATACGAGCAGTACTTC. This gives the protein CASSQGDRGYEQYF.

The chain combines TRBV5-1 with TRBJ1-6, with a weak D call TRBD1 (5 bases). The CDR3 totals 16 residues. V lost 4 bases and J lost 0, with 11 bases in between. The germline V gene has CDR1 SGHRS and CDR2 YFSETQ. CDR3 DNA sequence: TGCGCCAGCAGCCCCGGACACAGCTCCTATAATTCACCCCTCCACTTT. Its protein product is CASSPGHSSYNSPLHF. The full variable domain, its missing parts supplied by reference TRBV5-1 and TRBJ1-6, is KAGVTQTPRYLIKTRGQQVTLSCSPISGHRSVSWYQQTPGQGLQFLFEYFSETQRNKGNFPGRFSGRQFSNSRSEMNVSTLELGDSALYLCASSPGHSSYNSPLHFGNGTRLTVT.

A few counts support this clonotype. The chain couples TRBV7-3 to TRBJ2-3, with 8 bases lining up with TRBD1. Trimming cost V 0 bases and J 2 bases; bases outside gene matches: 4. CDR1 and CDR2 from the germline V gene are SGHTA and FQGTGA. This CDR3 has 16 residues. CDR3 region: CASSLTGTGYTDTQYF. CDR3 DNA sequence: TGTGCCAGCAGCTTAACCGGGACAGGCTACACAGATACGCAGTATTTT.

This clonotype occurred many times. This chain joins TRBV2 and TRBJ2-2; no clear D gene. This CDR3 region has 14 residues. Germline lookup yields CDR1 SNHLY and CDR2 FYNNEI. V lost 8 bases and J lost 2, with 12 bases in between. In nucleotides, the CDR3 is TGTGCCAGCCGAACCAGTGATAACACCGGGGAGCTGTTTTTT. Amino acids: CASRTSDNTGELFF.

The CDR3 DNA follows: TGCAGCGTTGCCGGGACAGGGAAAAACATTCAGTACTTC. Translated, it gives CSVAGTGKNIQYF. This sequence joins TRBV29-1 and TRBJ2-4; 9 bases agree with TRBD1. CDR1 SQVTM and CDR2 ANQGSEA come from the germline V gene. With V trimmed by 4 bases and J by 4 bases, 2 bases remained unmatched. CDR3 size: 13 residues.

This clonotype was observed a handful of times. CDR3 sequence reads: CACPFVGLDQPQHF. The CDR3 DNA is TGTGCCTGTCCGTTTGTGGGGTTGGATCAGCCCCAGCATTTT. The chain combines TRBV6-4 with TRBJ1-5; the D is unclear. Trimming took 11 bases from V and 5 from J, leaving 19 bases between them. CDR3 length: 14 residues. CDR1 MRHNA and CDR2 SNTAGT come from the germline V gene.

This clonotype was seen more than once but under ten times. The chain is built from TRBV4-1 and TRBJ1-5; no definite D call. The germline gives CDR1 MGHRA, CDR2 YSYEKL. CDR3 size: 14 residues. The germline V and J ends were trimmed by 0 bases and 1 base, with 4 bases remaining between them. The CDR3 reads CASSQDESNQPQHF. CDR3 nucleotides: TGCGCCAGCAGCCAAGATGAGAGCAATCAGCCCCAGCATTTT.